A selection of T cell receptor beta chains follows, all from one sample in a study of OX40 agonist ivuxolimab in advanced cancers. Assay used: immunoSEQ multiplex PCR; TCRdb lists only in-frame clones, some missing. The sample lists tens of thousands of clones, roughly 80% seen once, with about 20% in the top ten. The sample in question was CD4+ or CD8+ T cells sorted from blood, obtained in a trial of the OX40 agonist ivuxolimab. These receptors were taken from an adult with an advanced solid tumor such as melanoma, head and neck, liver or kidney cancer. The CDR3 runs from the conserved cysteine through the conserved F or W. Fields, in order: clone size, V gene, J gene, D gene, CDR3 length, CDR3 DNA, CDR3 protein. D genes are given only for firm matches. Size is stated for part of the rows, as once, few or many counts, or as a class when the clone is expanded.

-	TRBV7-9	TRBJ2-7	-	16	TGTGCCAGCAGCTTTGGCGGCTACGCGAGCTCCTACGAGCAGTACTTC	CASSFGGYASSYEQYF
-	TRBV4-1	TRBJ1-6	TRBD1	15	TGCGCCAGCAGCCAGGGACAGGTGGACAATTCACCCCTCCACTTT	CASSQGQVDNSPLHF
-	TRBV15	TRBJ1-3	-	15	TGTGCCACCAGCAGTGGAGTTAGCTCTGGAAACACCATATATTTT	CATSSGVSSGNTIYF
-	TRBV15	TRBJ2-2	-	14	TGTGCCACCAGCATTAGACGGGGGCAGAGGGAGCTGTTTTTT	CATSIRRGQRELFF
-	TRBV27	TRBJ2-1	TRBD1	14	TGTGCCAGCAGTTTATCTCAGGGGGCGGGTGAGCAGTTCTTC	CASSLSQGAGEQFF
medium-sized	TRBV4-2	TRBJ2-7	TRBD2	16	TGTGCCAGCAGCCCCCTAGGGACTAGCGGGGCGTACGAGCAGTACTTC	CASSPLGTSGAYEQYF
-	TRBV6-9	TRBJ2-7	TRBD2	15	TGTGCCAGCAGTTACCATCGAGCGGGATCGTACGAGCAGTACTTC	CASSYHRAGSYEQYF
few	TRBV27	TRBJ1-2	-	13	TGTGCCAGCAGTTCCACAGGGAACTATGGCTACACCTTC	CASSSTGNYGYTF
-	TRBV5-1	TRBJ2-2	-	15	TGCGCCAGCAGCTTCGCAGACTGGAACACCGGGGAGCTGTTTTTT	CASSFADWNTGELFF
once	TRBV6-1	TRBJ1-1	TRBD1	15	TGTGCCAGCAGTCCGGACAGGGGGCAGGGAACTGAAGCTTTCTTT	CASSPDRGQGTEAFF
-	TRBV11-2	TRBJ2-1	-	16	TGTGCCAGCAGCTTAAGCGCGTTGGGCTCCTACAATGAGCAGTTCTTC	CASSLSALGSYNEQFF
-	TRBV5-6	TRBJ2-7	-	13	TGTGCCAGCAGCTTGGTCGCCTCCTACGAGCAGTACTTC	CASSLVASYEQYF
-	TRBV14	TRBJ2-3	-	15	TGTGCCAGCAGCCAAAAATGGGGATTTGGGGATACGCAGTATTTT	CASSQKWGFGDTQYF
-	TRBV10-3	TRBJ1-1	TRBD1	14	TGTGCCATCAGTGGGGACAGTCTTCCGCCTGAAGCTTTCTTT	CAISGDSLPPEAFF
-	TRBV10-3	TRBJ2-7	-	13	TGTGCCATCAGTGATCGACAGCCGACGGAGCAGTACTTC	CAISDRQPTEQYF
-	TRBV4-3	TRBJ1-2	TRBD1	18	TGCGCCAGCAGCCAAGAAGGGACAGGGGGATCCGTTAACTATGGCTACACCTTC	CASSQEGTGGSVNYGYTF
-	TRBV27	TRBJ2-7	-	15	TGTGCCAGCAGCTACAGGACAGTTAGCTCCTACGAGCAGTACTTC	CASSYRTVSSYEQYF
-	TRBV19	TRBJ2-3	-	13	TGTGCCAGTAGTTTTTCTAGCACAGATACGCAGTATTTT	CASSFSSTDTQYF
-	TRBV9	TRBJ1-1	-	15	TGTGCCAGCAGCCCCTTGACACCCGAGGAGGCTGAAGCTTTCTTT	CASSPLTPEEAEAFF
-	TRBV5-8	TRBJ2-2	-	15	TGTGCCAGCAGCCCAGACAAGCGCTTAACCGGGGAGCTGTTTTTT	CASSPDKRLTGELFF
-	TRBV4-3	TRBJ2-6	-	17	TGCGCCAGCAGCCAAGAATGGACGGGGGCTGGGGCCAACGTCCTGACTTTC	CASSQEWTGAGANVLTF
few	TRBV12-1	TRBJ2-7	-	15	TGTGCCAGCAGCTTTGTCCTAGCGGGCCTCTACGAGCAGTACTTC	CASSFVLAGLYEQYF
-	TRBV29-1	TRBJ1-1	TRBD1	19	TGCAGCGTTGAAGATTGGGAGACAGGGTTCCTTAGGGGGGACACTGAAGCTTTCTTT	CSVEDWETGFLRGDTEAFF